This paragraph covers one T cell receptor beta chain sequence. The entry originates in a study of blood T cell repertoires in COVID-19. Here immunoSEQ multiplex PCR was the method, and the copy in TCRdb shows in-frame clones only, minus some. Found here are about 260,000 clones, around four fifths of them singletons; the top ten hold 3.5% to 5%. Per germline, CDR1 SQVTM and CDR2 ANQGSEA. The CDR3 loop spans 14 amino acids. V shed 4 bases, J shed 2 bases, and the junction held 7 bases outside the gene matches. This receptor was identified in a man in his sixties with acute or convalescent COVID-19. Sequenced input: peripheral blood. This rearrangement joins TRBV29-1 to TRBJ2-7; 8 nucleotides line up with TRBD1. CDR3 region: CSVGVRTGPYEQYF. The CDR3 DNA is TGCAGCGTTGGAGTTAGGACAGGGCCCTACGAGCAGTACTTC.